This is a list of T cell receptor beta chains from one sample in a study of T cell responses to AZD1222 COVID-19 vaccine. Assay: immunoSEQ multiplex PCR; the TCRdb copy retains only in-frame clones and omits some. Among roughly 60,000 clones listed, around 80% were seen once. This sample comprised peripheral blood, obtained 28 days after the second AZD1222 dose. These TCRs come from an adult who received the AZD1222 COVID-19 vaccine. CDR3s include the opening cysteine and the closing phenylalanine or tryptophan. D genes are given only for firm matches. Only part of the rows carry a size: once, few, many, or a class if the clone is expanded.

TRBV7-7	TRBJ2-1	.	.	CASSLVGGDYNEQFF	TGTGCTAGCAGCTTAGTAGGGGGGGATTACAATGAGCAGTTCTTC
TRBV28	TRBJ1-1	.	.	CASSLRSTEAFF	TGTGCCAGCAGTTTGAGATCGACTGAAGCTTTCTTT
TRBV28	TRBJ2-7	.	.	CASSPTGQPYEQYF	TGTGCCAGTTCGCCTACAGGACAGCCCTACGAGCAGTACTTC
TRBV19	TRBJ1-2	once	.	CASSDERRRGYTF	TGTGCCAGTAGTGACGAGAGAAGACGTGGCTACACCTTC
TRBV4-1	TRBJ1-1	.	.	CASSPTSQRAVNTEAFF	TGCGCCAGCAGCCCCACAAGCCAGAGGGCGGTGAACACTGAAGCTTTCTTT
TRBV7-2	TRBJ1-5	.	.	CASSYTSSQPQHF	TGTGCCAGCAGCTACACCAGTAGTCAGCCCCAGCATTTT
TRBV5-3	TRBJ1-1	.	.	CARSLEQGGTEAFF	TGTGCCAGAAGCTTGGAACAGGGAGGCACTGAAGCTTTCTTT
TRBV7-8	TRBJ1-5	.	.	CASSPRVINQPQHF	TGTGCCAGCAGCCCCAGGGTAATAAATCAGCCCCAGCATTTT
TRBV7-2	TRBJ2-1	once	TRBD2	CASSQTSGGQSEQFF	TGTGCCAGCAGCCAAACTAGCGGGGGGCAGAGTGAGCAGTTCTTC
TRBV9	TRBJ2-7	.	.	CASSVAGGPSYEQYF	TGTGCCAGCAGCGTAGCGGGGGGCCCCTCCTACGAGCAGTACTTC
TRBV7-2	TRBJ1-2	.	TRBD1	CASSLGQDTYYTF	TGTGCCAGCAGCCTGGGACAGGACACGTACTACACCTTC
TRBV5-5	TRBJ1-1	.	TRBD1	CASSLKTGVTEAFF	TGTGCCAGCAGCTTGAAGACAGGGGTCACTGAAGCTTTCTTT
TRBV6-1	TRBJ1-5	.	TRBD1	CASSAGQGGIQPQHF	TGTGCCAGCAGTGCGGGACAGGGAGGAATCCAGCCCCAGCATTTT
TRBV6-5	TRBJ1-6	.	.	CASSYTNSLNSPLHF	TGTGCCAGCAGTTACACCAATAGCCTTAATTCACCCCTCCACTTT
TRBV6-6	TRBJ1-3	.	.	CASTAGLSGNTIYF	TGTGCCAGCACTGCAGGTCTCTCTGGAAACACCATATATTTT
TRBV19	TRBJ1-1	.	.	CASSIGRETEAFF	TGTGCCAGTAGTATCGGCAGGGAAACTGAAGCTTTCTTT
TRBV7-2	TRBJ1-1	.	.	CASSTGTGKNEAFF	TGTGCCAGCAGCACAGGTACAGGGAAGAATGAAGCTTTCTTT
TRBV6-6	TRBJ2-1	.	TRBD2	CASSFLLAGNNEQFF	TGTGCCAGCAGTTTCTTACTAGCGGGGAACAATGAGCAGTTCTTC
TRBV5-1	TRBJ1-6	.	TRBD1	CASSLGARGDSPLHF	TGCGCCAGCAGCTTGGGTGCCAGGGGGGACTCACCCCTCCACTTT
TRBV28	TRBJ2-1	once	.	CASSLGYGEQFF	TGTGCCAGCAGTTTAGGGTATGGTGAGCAGTTCTTC
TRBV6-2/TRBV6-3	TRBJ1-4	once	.	CASSPAFGQPANEKLFF	TGTGCCAGCAGTCCGGCCTTTGGGCAGCCAGCTAATGAAAAACTGTTTTTT
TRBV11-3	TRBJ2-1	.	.	CASSRGDNEQFF	TGTGCCAGCAGCCGCGGGGACAATGAGCAGTTCTTC
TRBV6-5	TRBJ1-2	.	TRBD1	CASRNWDSNYGYTF	TGTGCCAGCAGAAACTGGGACAGCAACTATGGCTACACCTTC
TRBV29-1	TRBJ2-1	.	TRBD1	CSVGTGLSSYNEQFF	TGCAGCGTTGGGACAGGGCTAAGCTCCTACAATGAGCAGTTCTTC
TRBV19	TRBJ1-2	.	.	CATNRRFPVGSGYTF	TGTGCCACCAATCGGAGGTTCCCGGTCGGATCCGGCTACACCTTC
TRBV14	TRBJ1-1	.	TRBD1	CASSQYQGGSTEAFF	TGTGCCAGCAGCCAATATCAGGGGGGTAGCACTGAAGCTTTCTTT
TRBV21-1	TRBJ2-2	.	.	CASSKGSPGQSANTGELFF	TGTGCCAGCAGCAAAGGGAGTCCGGGCCAGAGTGCGAACACCGGGGAGCTGTTTTTT
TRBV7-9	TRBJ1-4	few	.	CASGMWLQEKLFF	TGTGCCAGCGGGATGTGGCTGCAAGAAAAACTGTTTTTT
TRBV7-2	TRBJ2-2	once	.	CASSTSRGDTGELFF	TGTGCCAGCAGCACATCCAGAGGGGACACCGGGGAGCTGTTTTTT
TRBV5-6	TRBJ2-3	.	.	CASSLPGTDTQYF	TGTGCCAGCAGTCTCCCGGGCACCGATACGCAGTATTTT
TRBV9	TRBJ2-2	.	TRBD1	CASSGGQGNNVNTGELFF	TGTGCCAGCAGCGGCGGACAGGGAAACAACGTGAACACCGGGGAGCTGTTTTTT